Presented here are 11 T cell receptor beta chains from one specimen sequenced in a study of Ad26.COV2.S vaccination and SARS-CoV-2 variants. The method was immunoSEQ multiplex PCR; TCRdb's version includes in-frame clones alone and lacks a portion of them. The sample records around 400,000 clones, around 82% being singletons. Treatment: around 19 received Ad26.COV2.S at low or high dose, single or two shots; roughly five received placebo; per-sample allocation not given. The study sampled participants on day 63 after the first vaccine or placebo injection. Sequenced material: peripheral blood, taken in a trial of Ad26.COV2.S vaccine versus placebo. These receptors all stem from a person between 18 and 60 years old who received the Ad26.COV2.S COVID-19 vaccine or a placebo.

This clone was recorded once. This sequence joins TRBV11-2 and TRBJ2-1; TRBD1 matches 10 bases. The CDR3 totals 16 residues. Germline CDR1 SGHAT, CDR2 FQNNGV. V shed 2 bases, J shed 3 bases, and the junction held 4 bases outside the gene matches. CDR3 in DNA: TGTGCCAGCAGCTTACCCGGGACAGGGGTCTACAATGAGCAGTTCTTC. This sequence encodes CASSLPGTGVYNEQFF.

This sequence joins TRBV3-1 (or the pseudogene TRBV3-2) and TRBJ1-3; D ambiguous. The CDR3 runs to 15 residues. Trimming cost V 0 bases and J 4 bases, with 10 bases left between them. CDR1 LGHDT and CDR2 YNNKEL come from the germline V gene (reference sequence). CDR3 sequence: CASSQDVITGNTIYF. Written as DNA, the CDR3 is TGTGCCAGCAGCCAAGATGTTATTACCGGAAACACCATATATTTT.

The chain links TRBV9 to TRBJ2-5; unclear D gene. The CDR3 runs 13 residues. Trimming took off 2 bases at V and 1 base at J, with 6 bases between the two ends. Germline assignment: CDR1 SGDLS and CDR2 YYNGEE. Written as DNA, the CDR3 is TGTGCCAGCAGCGTTTTCAGCCAAGAGACCCAGTACTTC. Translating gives CASSVFSQETQYF.

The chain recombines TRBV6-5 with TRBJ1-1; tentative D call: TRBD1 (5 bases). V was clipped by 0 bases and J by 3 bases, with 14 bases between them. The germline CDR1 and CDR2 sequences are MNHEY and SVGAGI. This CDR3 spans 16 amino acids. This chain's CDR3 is CASSYSGASKDTEAFF. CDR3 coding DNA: TGTGCCAGCAGTTACTCAGGGGCGTCGAAAGACACTGAAGCTTTCTTT.

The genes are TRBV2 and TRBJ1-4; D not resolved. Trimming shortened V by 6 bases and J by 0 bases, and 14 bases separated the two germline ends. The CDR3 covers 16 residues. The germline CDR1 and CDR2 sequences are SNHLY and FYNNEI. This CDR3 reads CASSRRAVATNEKLFF. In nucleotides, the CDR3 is TGTGCCAGCAGCAGGCGGGCCGTTGCAACTAATGAAAAACTGTTTTTT.

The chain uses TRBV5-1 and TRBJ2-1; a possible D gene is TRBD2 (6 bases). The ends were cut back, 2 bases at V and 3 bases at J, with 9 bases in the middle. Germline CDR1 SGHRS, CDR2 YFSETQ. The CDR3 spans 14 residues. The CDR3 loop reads CASSFGGFYNEQFF. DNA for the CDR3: TGCGCCAGCAGCTTCGGGGGATTCTACAATGAGCAGTTCTTC.

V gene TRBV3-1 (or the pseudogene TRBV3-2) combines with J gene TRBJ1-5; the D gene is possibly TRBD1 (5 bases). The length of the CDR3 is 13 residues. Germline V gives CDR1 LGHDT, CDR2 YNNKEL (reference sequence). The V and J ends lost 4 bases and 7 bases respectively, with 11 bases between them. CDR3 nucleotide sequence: TGTGCCAGCAGCCCTTGGCAGGGCCAGCCCCAGCATTTT. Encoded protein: CASSPWQGQPQHF.

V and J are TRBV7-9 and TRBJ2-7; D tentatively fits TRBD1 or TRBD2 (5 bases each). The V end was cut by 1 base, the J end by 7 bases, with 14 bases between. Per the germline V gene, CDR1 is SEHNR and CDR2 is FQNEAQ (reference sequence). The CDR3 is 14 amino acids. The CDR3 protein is CASSLGDRRVEQYF. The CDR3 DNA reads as TGTGCCAGCAGCTTAGGGGACCGAAGAGTGGAGCAGTACTTC.

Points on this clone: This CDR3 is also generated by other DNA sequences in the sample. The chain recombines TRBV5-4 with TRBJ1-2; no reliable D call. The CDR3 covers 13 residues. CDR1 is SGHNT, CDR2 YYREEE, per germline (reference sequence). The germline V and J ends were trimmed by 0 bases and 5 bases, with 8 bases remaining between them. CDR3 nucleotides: TGTGCCAGCAGCTTGGACAGTCCTTATGGCTACACCTTC. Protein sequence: CASSLDSPYGYTF.

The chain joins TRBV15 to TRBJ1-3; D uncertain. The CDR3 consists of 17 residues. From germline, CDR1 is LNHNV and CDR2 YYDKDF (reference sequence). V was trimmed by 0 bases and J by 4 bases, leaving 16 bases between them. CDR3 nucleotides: TGTGCCACCAGCAGAGATGCGGTGGGGTCCTCCGGAAACACCATATATTTT. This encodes CATSRDAVGSSGNTIYF.

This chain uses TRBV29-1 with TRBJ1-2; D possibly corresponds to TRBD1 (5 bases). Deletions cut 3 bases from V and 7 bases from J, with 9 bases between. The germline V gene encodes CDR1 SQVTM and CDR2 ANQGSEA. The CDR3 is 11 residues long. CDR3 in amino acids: CSVDEGLGYTF. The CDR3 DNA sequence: TGCAGCGTTGATGAGGGGCTTGGCTACACCTTC. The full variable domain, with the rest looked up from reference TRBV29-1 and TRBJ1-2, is SAVISQKPSRDICQRGTSLTIQCQVDSQVTMMFWYRQQPGQSLTLIATANQGSEATYESGFVIDKFPISRPNLTFSTLTVSNMSPEDSSIYLCSVDEGLGYTFGSGTRLTVV.